The 19 T cell receptor beta chains below all came from one sample that was sequenced in a study of T cell repertoires in cytomegalovirus infection. TCRdb called the reads again in MiXCR, with one record for every CDR3 protein. The table includes about 920,000 distinct CDR3 sequences, about a third detected once. No cognate antigen is known for these TCRs. Sample: cultured CD8+ T cells from PBMCs, taken from culture after CMV antigen stimulation. These receptors were taken from a human donor in good health (CMV status not recorded). Some clones in this sample may be carry-over from other donors' samples.

The chain links TRBV27 to TRBJ1-1; no clear D gene. Per germline, CDR1 MNHEY and CDR2 SMNVEV (reference sequence). Trimming took 7 bases from V and 4 from J, leaving 16 bases between them. This CDR3 contains 14 residues. Here the CDR3 DNA reads TGTGCCAGCAAACCCCCCACCGGTGGCACTGAAGCTTTCTTT. It encodes CASKPPTGGTEAFF.

The gene calls are TRBV4-1 and TRBJ2-1; D is possibly TRBD1 or TRBD2 (5 bases each). V was trimmed by 2 bases and J by 5 bases, leaving 10 bases between them. Germline V gives CDR1 MGHRA, CDR2 YSYEKL. This CDR3 contains 14 residues. The CDR3 DNA is TGCGCCAGCAGCCAAATCGGGGCGAACAATGAGCAGTTCTTC. Translation: CASSQIGANNEQFF.

CDR3 in amino acids: CATSTGDGSNIQYF. As DNA, the CDR3 is TGTGCCACCAGCACGGGGGATGGTTCAAACATTCAGTACTTC. The rearrangement links TRBV15 to TRBJ2-4; perhaps TRBD2 as D (6 bases). V was cut by 4 bases and J by 6 bases, with 13 bases left in between. CDR1 is LNHNV and CDR2 is YYDKDF in the germline V gene (reference sequence). The CDR3 is 14 residues long.

This clonotype appeared a few times. The V gene is TRBV7-8, the J gene TRBJ1-2; TRBD1 aligns across 8 bases. This CDR3 has 15 residues. CDR1 and CDR2 from the germline V gene are SGHVS and FQNEAQ. Germline trimming cut 1 base from V and 9 bases from J; bases unmatched to any gene: 10. In nucleotides, the CDR3 is TGTGCCAGCAGCTTAGACCCAGGGGGCGCAAGTAGCTACACCTTC. Protein product: CASSLDPGGASSYTF.

The gene calls are TRBV5-8 and TRBJ1-6; the D gene is possibly TRBD1 (5 bases). The CDR3 is 14 amino acids. Germline V lookup: CDR1 SGHTS, CDR2 YDEGEE. The V end lost 2 bases, the J end lost 5 bases, and 8 bases lay between the germline ends. CDR3 nucleotides: TGTGCCAGCAGCTTTCCCAGGGATAATTCACCCCTCCACTTT. Translation gives CASSFPRDNSPLHF.

This clonotype has a count of ten or more. The genes are TRBV7-6 and TRBJ1-5; TRBD1 agrees at 12 bases. V was clipped by 5 bases and J by 1 base; unmatched bases: 3. CDR3 length: 16 residues. Germline V gene lookup returns CDR1 SGHVS and CDR2 FNYEAQ. This CDR3 reads CASSPGQGASNQPQHF. The CDR3 coding sequence is TGTGCCAGCAGCCCGGGACAGGGGGCGAGCAATCAGCCCCAGCATTTT.

This sequence joins TRBV4-1 and TRBJ1-5; D unclear. From germline, CDR1 is MGHRA and CDR2 YSYEKL. V was shortened by 1 base and J by 0 bases, with 13 bases between the two germline ends. The CDR3 runs 17 residues. DNA of the CDR3: TGCGCCAGCAGCCAAGTAGTGGTGGGTAGTAGCAATCAGCCCCAGCATTTT. Protein: CASSQVVVGSSNQPQHF.

The sample holds many counts of this clonotype. This rearrangement joins TRBV6-1 to TRBJ2-1, with 9 bases identical to TRBD1. CDR1 and CDR2 from the germline V gene are MNHNS and SASEGT. The CDR3 extends over 17 amino acids. With 5 bases clipped from V and 4 bases from J, the junction kept 12 bases outside the gene matches. The chain's CDR3 is CASSLDRGSYGYNEQFF. The CDR3 DNA sequence: TGTGCCAGCAGTTTGGACAGGGGCAGTTATGGTTACAATGAGCAGTTCTTC.

In its sample, this clonotype was seen once. The junction does not match germline at one end; this may be a read error. The chain has TRBV7-9 and TRBJ2-3, with D possibly being TRBD1 or TRBD2 (5 bases each). The CDR3 length is 14 residues. Per germline, CDR1 SEHNR and CDR2 FQNEAQ (reference sequence). CDR3 DNA: TGTGCCAGCAGCTCTCTGGGGACCACAGATACACAGTATTTT. Translating gives CASSSLGTTDTQYF. Full variable domain (remainder filled in from reference TRBV7-9 and TRBJ2-3): DTGVSQNPRHKITKRGQNVTFRCDPISEHNRLYWYRQTLGQGPEFLTYFQNEAQLEKSRLLSDRFSAERPKGSFSTLEIQRTEQGDSAMYLCASSSLGTTDTQYFGPGTRLTVL.

This clonotype was found a few times. The chain uses TRBV7-9 and TRBJ1-5, with D maybe TRBD1 (5 bases). Trimming stripped 6 bases from V and 2 bases from J, with 11 bases between. The germline V gene encodes CDR1 SEHNR and CDR2 FQNEAQ (reference sequence). There are 14 residues in the CDR3. The DNA for the CDR3 is TGTGCCAGCAGTGGGGGGGTTCGCAATCAGCCCCAGCATTTT. This translates into CASSGGVRNQPQHF.

This clonotype was seen many times. The V gene is TRBV7-2, the J gene TRBJ1-5, with no clear D. Germline assignment: CDR1 SGHTA and CDR2 FQGNSA. CDR3 length: 15 amino acids. V was clipped by 2 bases and J by 2 bases, with 10 bases between them. CDR3 sequence: CASSLSGLGNQPQHF. In DNA form, the CDR3 reads TGTGCCAGCAGCTTATCGGGTCTCGGCAATCAGCCCCAGCATTTT.

The V gene is TRBV7-6, the J gene TRBJ2-5; 7 nucleotides align to TRBD2. From germline, CDR1 is SGHVS and CDR2 FNYEAQ. V lost 5 bases, J lost 5 bases, and 8 bases stayed unmatched. The CDR3 contains 14 residues. The CDR3 reads CASSPRAGEETQYF. DNA for the CDR3: TGTGCCAGCAGCCCTAGGGCGGGGGAGGAGACCCAGTACTTC.

This clonotype has just one count. J is TRBJ2-1 and V is TRBV2; 15 bases are shared with TRBD2. The ends lost 5 bases at V and 5 bases at J; junction bases unmatched: 7. Germline V gene lookup returns CDR1 SNHLY and CDR2 FYNNEI. The length of the CDR3 is 17 residues. CDR3 DNA: TGTGCCAGCAGTTGGACTAGCGGGGGGGCAGCGGACAATGAGCAGTTCTTC. As protein: CASSWTSGGAADNEQFF.

This chain uses TRBV6-1 with TRBJ2-1; D remains ambiguous. CDR1 and CDR2 (germline): MNHNS, SASEGT. The V end lost 3 bases, the J end lost 1 base, and 16 bases lay between the germline ends. The CDR3 length is 17 residues. For the CDR3, the DNA is TGTGCCAGCAGTGACCCTATAAACTTTATGTCCTACAATGAGCAGTTCTTC. It specifies CASSDPINFMSYNEQFF.

In the case of this clonotype: A much larger clone lies a single base off, so this may be a read error. The genes are TRBV27 and TRBJ1-2; D is perhaps TRBD1 (6 bases). The CDR3 covers 13 residues. CDR1 MNHEY and CDR2 SMNVEV come from the germline V gene (reference sequence). V lost 5 bases and J 4 bases, leaving 11 bases between the germline ends. CDR3: CASSPQGTYGYTF. The CDR3 coding sequence is TGTGCCAGCAGTCCCCAGGGGACCTATGGCTACACCTTC.

In this sample, this clonotype turned up a few times. This chain connects TRBV7-3 to TRBJ2-4; tentatively, D is TRBD1 (5 bases). The CDR3 has 16 amino acids. Germline V CDR1 and CDR2: SGHTA, FQGTGA. Trimming left V 0 bases short and J 0 bases short, with 9 bases between. CDR3 region: CASSLTWQGAKNIQYF. DNA for the CDR3: TGTGCCAGCAGCTTAACGTGGCAGGGAGCCAAAAACATTCAGTACTTC.

This clonotype was counted between two and nine times. The chain recombines TRBV12-3 or TRBV12-4 with TRBJ1-2, with unresolved D. Deletions cut 5 bases from V and 8 bases from J, with 15 bases between. The CDR3 has 13 amino acids. The DNA of the CDR3 is TGTGCCAGCAGTCCCGCGGGGAGTCTGGGCTACACCTTC. Amino acids: CASSPAGSLGYTF.

This clonotype was observed a handful of times. The rearrangement uses TRBV7-3 and TRBJ2-1, with D hard to call. Trimming stripped 2 bases from V and 7 bases from J, with 12 bases between. The germline V gene encodes CDR1 SGHTA and CDR2 FQGTGA. This CDR3 has 14 amino acids. CDR3 nucleotide sequence: TGTGCCAGCAGCTTACAAGGTAGAATGAATGAGCAGTTCTTC. Amino acid sequence: CASSLQGRMNEQFF.

The rearrangement links TRBV20-1 to TRBJ1-6; D perhaps matches TRBD1 (5 bases). Trimming removed 4 bases from V and 7 bases from J, with 17 bases in between. This CDR3 has 15 amino acids. Germline lookup yields CDR1 DFQATT and CDR2 SNEGSKA (reference sequence). The CDR3 bases are TGCAGTGCTAAAGGTCCTCAGGGATACAATTCACCCCTCCACTTT. This encodes CSAKGPQGYNSPLHF.